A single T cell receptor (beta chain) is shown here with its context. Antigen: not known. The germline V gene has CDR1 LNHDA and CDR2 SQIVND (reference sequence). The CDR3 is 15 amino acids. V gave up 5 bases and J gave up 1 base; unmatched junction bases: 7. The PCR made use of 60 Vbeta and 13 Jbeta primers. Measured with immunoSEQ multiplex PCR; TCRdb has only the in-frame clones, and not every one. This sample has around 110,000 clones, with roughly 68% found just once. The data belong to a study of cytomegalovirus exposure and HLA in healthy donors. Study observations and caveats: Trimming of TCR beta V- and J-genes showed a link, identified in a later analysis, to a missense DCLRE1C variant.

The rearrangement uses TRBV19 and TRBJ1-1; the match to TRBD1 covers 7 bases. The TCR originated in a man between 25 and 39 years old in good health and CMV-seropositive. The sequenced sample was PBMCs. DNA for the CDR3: TGTGCCAGTAGTGTGGGACAGCGACCGAACACTGAAGCTTTCTTT. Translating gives CASSVGQRPNTEAFF.